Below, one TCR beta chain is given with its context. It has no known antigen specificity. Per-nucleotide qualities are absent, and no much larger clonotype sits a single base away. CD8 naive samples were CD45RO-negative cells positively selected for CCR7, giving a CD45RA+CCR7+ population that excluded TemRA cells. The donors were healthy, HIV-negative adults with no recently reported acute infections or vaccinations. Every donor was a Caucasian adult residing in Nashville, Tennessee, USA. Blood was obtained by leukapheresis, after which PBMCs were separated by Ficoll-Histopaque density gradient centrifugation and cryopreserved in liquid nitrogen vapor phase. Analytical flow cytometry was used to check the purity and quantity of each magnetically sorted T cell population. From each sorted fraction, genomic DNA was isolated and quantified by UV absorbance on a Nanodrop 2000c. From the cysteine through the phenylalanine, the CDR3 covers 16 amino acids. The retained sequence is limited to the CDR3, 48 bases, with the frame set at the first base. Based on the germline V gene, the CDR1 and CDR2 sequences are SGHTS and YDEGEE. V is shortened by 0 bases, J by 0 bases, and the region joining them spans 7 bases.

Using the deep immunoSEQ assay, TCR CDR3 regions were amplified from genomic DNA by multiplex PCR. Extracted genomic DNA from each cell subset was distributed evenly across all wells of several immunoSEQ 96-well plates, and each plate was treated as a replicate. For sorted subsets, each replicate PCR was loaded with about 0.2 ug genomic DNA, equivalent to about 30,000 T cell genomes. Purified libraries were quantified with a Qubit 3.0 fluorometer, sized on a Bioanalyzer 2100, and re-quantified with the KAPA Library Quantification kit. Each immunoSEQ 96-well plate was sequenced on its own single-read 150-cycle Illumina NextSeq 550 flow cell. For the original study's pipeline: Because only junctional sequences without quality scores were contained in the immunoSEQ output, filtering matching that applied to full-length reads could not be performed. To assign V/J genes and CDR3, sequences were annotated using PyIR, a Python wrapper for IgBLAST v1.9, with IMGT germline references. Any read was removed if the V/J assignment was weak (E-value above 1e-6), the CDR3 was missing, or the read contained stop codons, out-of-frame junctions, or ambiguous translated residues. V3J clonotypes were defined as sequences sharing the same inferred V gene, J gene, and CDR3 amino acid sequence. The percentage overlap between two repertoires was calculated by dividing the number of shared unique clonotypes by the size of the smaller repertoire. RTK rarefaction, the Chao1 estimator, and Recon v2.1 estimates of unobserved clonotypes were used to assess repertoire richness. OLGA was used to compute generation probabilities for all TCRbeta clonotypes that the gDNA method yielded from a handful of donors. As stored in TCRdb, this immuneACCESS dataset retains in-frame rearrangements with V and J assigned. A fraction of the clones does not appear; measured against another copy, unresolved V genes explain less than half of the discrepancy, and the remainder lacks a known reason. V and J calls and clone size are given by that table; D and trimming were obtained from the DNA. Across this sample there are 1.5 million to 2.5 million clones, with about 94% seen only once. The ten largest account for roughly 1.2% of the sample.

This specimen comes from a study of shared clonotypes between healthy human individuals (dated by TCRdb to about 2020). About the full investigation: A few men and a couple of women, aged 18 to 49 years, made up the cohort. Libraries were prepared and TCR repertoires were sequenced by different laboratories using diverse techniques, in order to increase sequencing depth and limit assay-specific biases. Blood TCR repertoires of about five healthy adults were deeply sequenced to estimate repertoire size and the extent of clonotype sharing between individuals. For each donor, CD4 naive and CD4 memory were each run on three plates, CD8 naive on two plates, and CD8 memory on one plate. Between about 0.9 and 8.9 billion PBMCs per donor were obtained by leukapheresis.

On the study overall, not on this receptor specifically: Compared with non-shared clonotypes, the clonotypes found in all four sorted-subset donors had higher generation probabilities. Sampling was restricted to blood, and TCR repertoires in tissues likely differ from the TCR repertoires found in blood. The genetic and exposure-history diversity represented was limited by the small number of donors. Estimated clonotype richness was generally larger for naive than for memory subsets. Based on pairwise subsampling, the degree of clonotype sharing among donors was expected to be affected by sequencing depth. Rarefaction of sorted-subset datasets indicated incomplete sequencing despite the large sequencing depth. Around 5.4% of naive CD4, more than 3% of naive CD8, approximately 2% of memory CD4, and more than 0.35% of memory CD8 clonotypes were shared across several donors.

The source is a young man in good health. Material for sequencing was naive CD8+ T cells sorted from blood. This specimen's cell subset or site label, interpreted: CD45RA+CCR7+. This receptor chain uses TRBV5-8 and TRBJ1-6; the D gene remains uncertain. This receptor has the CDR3 CASSLGGSSYNSPLHF. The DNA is TGTGCCAGCAGCTTGGGGGGAAGCTCCTATAATTCACCCCTCCACTTT.